This T cell receptor beta chain appears in the sequencing data of a study of shared clonotypes between healthy human individuals. Findings and caveats of the study: Around 5% of naive CD4 clonotypes were common to a few donors.

As for this clone: The antigen is undetermined.

The healthy adult donors were HIV-negative and reported no recent acute infections or vaccinations. A split of CD4+ cells into CD45RA+ naive and CD45RA-negative memory subsets was performed. For each subset, genomic DNA was distributed in equal portions over several immunoSEQ plates. The method was immunoSEQ multiplex PCR; TCRdb's version includes in-frame clones alone and lacks a portion of them. Here the sample spans over a million clones, 75% to 85% being singletons. Sequences were obtained from memory CD4+ T cells from PBMCs. Subset: CD45RA-negative fraction. The source is a man aged 18 to 35 in good health. Some clones in this sample may be carry-over from other donors' samples.

CDR3 in amino acids: CAMSPRQGRDEQYF. CDR3 nucleotides: TGTGCCATGTCCCCTCGTCAGGGGCGGGATGAGCAGTACTTC. This rearrangement joins TRBV10-3 to TRBJ2-7; D may correspond to TRBD1 or TRBD2 (6 bases each). The CDR3 covers 14 residues. CDR1 and CDR2 from the germline V gene are ENHRY and SYGVKD. Trimming took off 9 bases at V and 7 bases at J, with 22 bases between the two ends.